This TCR beta chain emerged from a study of blood T cell dynamics during melanoma immunotherapy. Concerning this clone: Its antigen remains unknown.

Findings of the study overall: At W3, later disease-control patients showed bifurcated PBMC repertoire changes, unlike progressors.

The time point was: week 3, after first cycle of checkpoint inhibitor. One draw preceded checkpoint blockade; another followed its first cycle at week 3. Patients had no prior systemic cancer treatment, immunosuppressants or other active cancers. Germline V gene data show CDR1 as LNHDA and CDR2 as SQIVND (reference sequence). The CDR3 contains 13 residues. Every bulk PBMC sample received the same 350 ng of DNA. Assay: immunoSEQ multiplex PCR; the TCRdb copy retains only in-frame clones and omits some. In the table there are under 20,000 clones, 70% to 90% of which are singletons. This TCR was sampled from a human donor with melanoma. The genes are TRBV19 and TRBJ2-5; 8 bases fit TRBD1. The DNA end is a closer match to TRBJ2-7, so the J assignment may be wrong. This sample comprised blood, obtained from a patient treated with checkpoint blockade. The CDR3 region has the DNA TGTGCCAGTGCCGGGACAGGACCCTACGAGCAGTACTTC. Its translation: CASAGTGPYEQYF.